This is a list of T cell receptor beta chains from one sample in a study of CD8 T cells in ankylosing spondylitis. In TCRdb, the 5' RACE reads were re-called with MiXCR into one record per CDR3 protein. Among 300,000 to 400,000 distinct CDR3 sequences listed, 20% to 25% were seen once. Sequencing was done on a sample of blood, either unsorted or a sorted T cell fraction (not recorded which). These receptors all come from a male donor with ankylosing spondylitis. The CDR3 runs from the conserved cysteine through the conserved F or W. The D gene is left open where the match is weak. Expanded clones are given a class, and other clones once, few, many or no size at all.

CDR3nt: TGCGCCAGCAGCCAAGATCCGGGGACGAACACCGGGGAGCTGTTTTTT
CDR3aa: CASSQDPGTNTGELFF
d_gene: NA
v_gene: TRBV4-3
j_gene: TRBJ2-2
abundance: few

CDR3nt: TGCAGCGCCGACGGGACAGGGTATAATGAGCAGTTCTTC
CDR3aa: CSADGTGYNEQFF
d_gene: TRBD1
v_gene: TRBV29-1
j_gene: TRBJ2-1
abundance: many

CDR3nt: TGTGCCAGCAGCTTAGGTGGCTTCTTTAGCACAGATACGCAGTATTTT
CDR3aa: CASSLGGFFSTDTQYF
d_gene: NA
v_gene: TRBV13
j_gene: TRBJ2-3
abundance: NA

CDR3nt: TGTGCCAGTTGTAGCGGGAGATCAGGTGGTGAGCAGTTCTTC
CDR3aa: CASCSGRSGGEQFF
d_gene: TRBD2
v_gene: TRBV3-1
j_gene: TRBJ2-1
abundance: few

CDR3nt: TGTGCCAGCAGTTTCTTAGCGCGGGCCGAGCAGTACTTC
CDR3aa: CASSFLARAEQYF
d_gene: NA
v_gene: TRBV14
j_gene: TRBJ2-7
abundance: NA

CDR3nt: TGTGCCAGCTCCCCCACCCAAGGAATAGGCGAGACCCAGTACTTC
CDR3aa: CASSPTQGIGETQYF
d_gene: NA
v_gene: TRBV4-2
j_gene: TRBJ2-5
abundance: NA

CDR3nt: TGTGCCAGCAGAAGGGGGGTAGTCCTGTTCTTC
CDR3aa: CASRRGVVLFF
d_gene: NA
v_gene: TRBV2
j_gene: TRBJ2-1
abundance: many

CDR3nt: TGTGCCACCAGTGACCCTAGAAAAAGAGTCTACAATGAGCAGTTCTTC
CDR3aa: CATSDPRKRVYNEQFF
d_gene: NA
v_gene: TRBV24-1
j_gene: TRBJ2-1
abundance: NA

CDR3nt: TGCAGTGCTGCACAATTAGCGGGAGGGCCTGAGGCTGTTAATGAGCAGTTCTTC
CDR3aa: CSAAQLAGGPEAVNEQFF
d_gene: TRBD2
v_gene: TRBV20-1
j_gene: TRBJ2-1
abundance: NA

CDR3nt: TGCAGTGCTAGGACTTGGGGCGGACAAGAGACCCAGTACTTC
CDR3aa: CSARTWGGQETQYF
d_gene: NA
v_gene: TRBV20-1
j_gene: TRBJ2-5
abundance: NA

CDR3nt: TGTGCCAGTACCGAGGGGGCGTCGGGAGCTAACACTGAAGCTTTCTTT
CDR3aa: CASTEGASGANTEAFF
d_gene: TRBD1
v_gene: TRBV19
j_gene: TRBJ1-1
abundance: NA

CDR3nt: TGTGCCAGCTCGACCACTAGAGCCCTAGATGAGCAGTTCTTC
CDR3aa: CASSTTRALDEQFF
d_gene: NA
v_gene: TRBV2
j_gene: TRBJ2-1
abundance: once

CDR3nt: TGTGCCAGCTCACCAGTCATCCAGAACACTGAAGCTTTCTTT
CDR3aa: CASSPVIQNTEAFF
d_gene: NA
v_gene: TRBV18
j_gene: TRBJ1-1
abundance: NA

CDR3nt: TGTGCCAGCAGCCAACGAGGACGTGTCACAGATACGCAGTATTTT
CDR3aa: CASSQRGRVTDTQYF
d_gene: NA
v_gene: TRBV4-2
j_gene: TRBJ2-3
abundance: NA

CDR3nt: TGTGCCAGCTCACGTACAGGGGGCAGGCAGCCCCAGCATTTT
CDR3aa: CASSRTGGRQPQHF
d_gene: TRBD1
v_gene: TRBV18
j_gene: TRBJ1-5
abundance: few

CDR3nt: TGCAGTGCTAGGACAGGGGTCCGGTCACCCCTCCACTTT
CDR3aa: CSARTGVRSPLHF
d_gene: TRBD1
v_gene: TRBV20-1
j_gene: TRBJ1-6
abundance: few

CDR3nt: TGCGCCAGCAGCCCAAGCAGGGACTCTTCTACCTACGAGCAGTACTTC
CDR3aa: CASSPSRDSSTYEQYF
d_gene: NA
v_gene: TRBV5-1
j_gene: TRBJ2-7
abundance: NA

CDR3nt: TGTGCCAGCAGCGCACCTGGGGGGTACACTGAAGCTTTCTTT
CDR3aa: CASSAPGGYTEAFF
d_gene: NA
v_gene: TRBV7-2
j_gene: TRBJ1-1
abundance: NA

CDR3nt: TGTGCCAGCAGCTTGGATAGTGGGCGTAGCTATGGCTACACCTTC
CDR3aa: CASSLDSGRSYGYTF
d_gene: NA
v_gene: TRBV5-4
j_gene: TRBJ1-2
abundance: NA

CDR3nt: TGTGCCAGCAGCCTTTTACCCCGAAAGGAGCAGTACTTC
CDR3aa: CASSLLPRKEQYF
d_gene: NA
v_gene: TRBV7-2
j_gene: TRBJ2-7
abundance: NA

CDR3nt: TGTGCCACCAGCAGAAGACTAGCGGCCGCCAATGAGCAGTTCTTC
CDR3aa: CATSRRLAAANEQFF
d_gene: TRBD2
v_gene: TRBV15
j_gene: TRBJ2-1
abundance: NA

CDR3nt: TGTGCCAGCGCCTGGGTGGGTATCGGCAATCAGCCCCAGCATTTT
CDR3aa: CASAWVGIGNQPQHF
d_gene: NA
v_gene: TRBV2
j_gene: TRBJ1-5
abundance: few

CDR3nt: TGCGCCAGCAGCGGACAGGGCGTCACTGAAGCTTTCTTT
CDR3aa: CASSGQGVTEAFF
d_gene: TRBD1
v_gene: TRBV5-1
j_gene: TRBJ1-1
abundance: few

CDR3nt: TGCAGTGCTAGTGTCGGGAGCTCCTACAATGAGCAGTTCTTC
CDR3aa: CSASVGSSYNEQFF
d_gene: NA
v_gene: TRBV20-1
j_gene: TRBJ2-1
abundance: few

CDR3nt: TGTGCCAGCAGCCCATGGGGGATGGGGAGCTCTGGAAACACCATATATTTT
CDR3aa: CASSPWGMGSSGNTIYF
d_gene: NA
v_gene: TRBV9
j_gene: TRBJ1-3
abundance: NA

CDR3nt: TGCGCCAGCAGCTTGGTCCCAGCGGGAGAGGGCCGGTCCACCGGGGAGCTGTTTTTT
CDR3aa: CASSLVPAGEGRSTGELFF
d_gene: TRBD2
v_gene: TRBV5-1
j_gene: TRBJ2-2
abundance: NA

CDR3nt: TGCAGTGCTAGCCGCCGGGACATCGATAGCAATCAGCCCCAGCATTTT
CDR3aa: CSASRRDIDSNQPQHF
d_gene: NA
v_gene: TRBV20-1
j_gene: TRBJ1-5
abundance: NA

CDR3nt: TGTGCCAGCAGTTTCTCAGGGACTAGCGGACCCTACAATGAGCAGTTCTTC
CDR3aa: CASSFSGTSGPYNEQFF
d_gene: TRBD2
v_gene: TRBV12-3/TRBV12-4
j_gene: TRBJ2-1
abundance: few

CDR3nt: TGTGCCAGCAGCTGGGACTATCCCACCCCTACTGAGCAGTTCTTC
CDR3aa: CASSWDYPTPTEQFF
d_gene: TRBD2
v_gene: TRBV5-6
j_gene: TRBJ2-1
abundance: NA

CDR3nt: TGCAGTGCTAGGAGTTCTGGGGGCCACAATCAGCCCCAGCATTTT
CDR3aa: CSARSSGGHNQPQHF
d_gene: NA
v_gene: TRBV20-1
j_gene: TRBJ1-5
abundance: few

CDR3nt: TGTGCCAGCAGAGCCGGGACAGGGCGTCGGAGCAATCAGCCCCAGCATTTT
CDR3aa: CASRAGTGRRSNQPQHF
d_gene: TRBD1
v_gene: TRBV12-3/TRBV12-4
j_gene: TRBJ1-5
abundance: NA

CDR3nt: TGCAGTGCTAGAGACGCTAGCGGGAGTGATACAGATACGCAGTATTTT
CDR3aa: CSARDASGSDTDTQYF
d_gene: TRBD2
v_gene: TRBV20-1
j_gene: TRBJ2-3
abundance: NA

CDR3nt: TGTGCCAGCAGCTATATGACATGGACCAATGAGCAGTTCTTC
CDR3aa: CASSYMTWTNEQFF
d_gene: NA
v_gene: TRBV5-8
j_gene: TRBJ2-1
abundance: few

CDR3nt: TGTGCCAGCAGCCCCTGGCAGGGGTCTGAGCAGTTCTTC
CDR3aa: CASSPWQGSEQFF
d_gene: NA
v_gene: TRBV7-9
j_gene: TRBJ2-1
abundance: NA

CDR3nt: TGTGCCAGCGGGGACGGACGGCCTAGCACAGATACGCAGTATTTT
CDR3aa: CASGDGRPSTDTQYF
d_gene: NA
v_gene: TRBV7-2
j_gene: TRBJ2-3
abundance: few

CDR3nt: TGCAGTGCGAGCCAGATTGCATCGGAAAAACTGTTTTTT
CDR3aa: CSASQIASEKLFF
d_gene: NA
v_gene: TRBV20-1
j_gene: TRBJ1-4
abundance: NA

CDR3nt: TGTGCCAGCAGCTCGATCACGCAAGAGACCCAGTACTTC
CDR3aa: CASSSITQETQYF
d_gene: NA
v_gene: TRBV7-6
j_gene: TRBJ2-5
abundance: NA

CDR3nt: TGTGCCAGCAGTTTACGGCCGGGCCGGGGGGATCAGCCCCAGCATTTT
CDR3aa: CASSLRPGRGDQPQHF
d_gene: NA
v_gene: TRBV12-3/TRBV12-4
j_gene: TRBJ1-5
abundance: NA

CDR3nt: TGTGCCAGCAGTTTACAGGGGTATGGTCAGCCCCAGCATTTT
CDR3aa: CASSLQGYGQPQHF
d_gene: NA
v_gene: TRBV27
j_gene: TRBJ1-5
abundance: NA

CDR3nt: TGTGCCAGCAGCCGGGACCAGGGCAGCTACGAGCAGTACTTC
CDR3aa: CASSRDQGSYEQYF
d_gene: NA
v_gene: TRBV6-1
j_gene: TRBJ2-7
abundance: NA

CDR3nt: TGTGCCAGCAGCTTATCCAGGACAGGGGCCCGGGAGACCCAGTACTTC
CDR3aa: CASSLSRTGARETQYF
d_gene: TRBD1
v_gene: TRBV7-9
j_gene: TRBJ2-5
abundance: few

CDR3nt: TGTGCCAGCAGTATGCTCCAGGGTTCAGATACGCAGTATTTT
CDR3aa: CASSMLQGSDTQYF
d_gene: NA
v_gene: TRBV9
j_gene: TRBJ2-3
abundance: NA

CDR3nt: TGTGCCAGCAGCTTAGGGCCGCAGACAGGGGGTGAAAAACTGTTTTTT
CDR3aa: CASSLGPQTGGEKLFF
d_gene: TRBD1
v_gene: TRBV7-2
j_gene: TRBJ1-4
abundance: few

CDR3nt: TGTGCCAGCAGGATAGGGGGCCGGAACGAGCAGTACTTC
CDR3aa: CASRIGGRNEQYF
d_gene: TRBD1
v_gene: TRBV28
j_gene: TRBJ2-7
abundance: NA

CDR3nt: TGTGCCAGCAGCTCCCGAGGGACCGAAAAACTGTTTTTT
CDR3aa: CASSSRGTEKLFF
d_gene: NA
v_gene: TRBV5-4
j_gene: TRBJ1-4
abundance: NA

CDR3nt: TGCAGTGCTAGAGTAGATCAGGGACCCATCTATGGCTACACCTTC
CDR3aa: CSARVDQGPIYGYTF
d_gene: NA
v_gene: TRBV20-1
j_gene: TRBJ1-2
abundance: few

CDR3nt: TGTGCCATCAGTGAGTCCCTAGTGCGTGAGCTGTTTTTT
CDR3aa: CAISESLVRELFF
d_gene: NA
v_gene: TRBV10-3
j_gene: TRBJ2-2
abundance: NA